This T cell receptor beta chain was recorded in a study of blood T cells in healthy people across ages. This clonotype appeared a few times. A second PCR, run for about 7 to 11 cycles, used a sample-barcoded 5' primer plus a J-beta primer mix. TCRdb re-called the 5' RACE reads with MiXCR, one entry per CDR3 protein. The sample lists roughly 1.4 million distinct CDR3 sequences, 59% seen once, with over 6.5% in the top ten. The CDR3 has 14 residues. The germline V gene encodes CDR1 SQVTM and CDR2 ANQGSEA. With 0 bases removed from V and 4 bases from J, the gap between germline ends came to 7 bases. The genes are TRBV29-1 and TRBJ2-6, with a possible D match to TRBD2 (6 bases). This TCR was sampled from a man aged 18 to 30 in good health. Sample: blood. In DNA, the CDR3 is TGCAGCGTTGAAGATCGGGGGGGGGCCAACGTCCTGACTTTC. This encodes CSVEDRGGANVLTF.